This T cell receptor (beta chain) came from a study of CD8 T cells in ankylosing spondylitis (dated by TCRdb to about 2017). At the level of the whole study: The study profiled T cell receptor beta repertoires in healthy donors and ankylosing spondylitis patients to find disease-linked TCR variants. Peripheral blood was sampled, and synovial fluid was also collected from ankylosing spondylitis patients. The full study cohort was made up of roughly 25 ankylosing spondylitis patients and 108 healthy donors.

The CDR3 has 13 amino acids, counting the end cysteine and phenylalanine. Only the CDR3 portion is preserved as DNA: 39 bases, with reading frame beginning at the first base. Trimming at the junction amounts to 4 bases on V and 4 bases on J, and the germline ends lie 11 bases apart. CDR1 and CDR2 were assigned from the germline V gene as SGHRS and YFSETQ. TCRdb lists the instrument as Illumina HiSeq 2500. Quantitative 5'-RACE with molecular barcodes was the method used to prepare the TCR beta libraries. As for the authors' bioinformatics: Disease-linked TCR variants were identified with a new computational method built on a probabilistic model of VDJ rearrangement. The public reads were reprocessed in TCRdb via fastp at Q25 and MiXCR, keeping in-frame beta chains. Rows are combined by CDR3 protein, so each entry shows the most common genes and DNA. The V and J calls come from TCRdb's annotation, not from the publication. This sample has 650,000 to 800,000 distinct CDR3 sequences in its table, and about 20% of those were observed once. Approximately 18% of the sample lies in the top ten.

Points the paper makes about the study in general: Some motif variants were previously reported in synovial fluid and blood of reactive arthritis patients, suggesting common disease-initiation mechanisms. The disease-linked clones were reported as significantly enriched in matched synovial fluid samples from ankylosing spondylitis patients. In peripheral blood, the disease-linked clones were found at relatively low frequencies and had a CD8+ phenotype. A TCR beta motif made up of several highly homologous amino acid variants appeared to be characteristic of blood from ankylosing spondylitis patients.

About this clonotype itself: The antigen this receptor binds is unknown. No qualities accompany the bases; no much larger clone lies one base away.

This TCR derives from a male donor with ankylosing spondylitis. Here the chain combines TRBV5-1 and TRBJ1-2, and the D gene may be TRBD1, 6 bases matching. Sequencing input: blood, either unsorted or a sorted T cell fraction (not recorded which). CDR3 loop: CASSPRDTYGYTF. The nucleotide sequence reads as follows: TGCGCCAGCAGCCCTCGGGACACCTATGGCTACACCTTC.